One and the same sample provided the 31 T cell receptor beta chains below, sequenced in a study of sequential checkpoint blockade in melanoma. The treatment is: randomized to nivolumab then ipilimumab (arm A) or the reverse (arm B). Repertoires were generated with immunoSEQ multiplex PCR, while TCRdb's copy carries only in-frame clones and drops some. The table lists around 1,700 clones, roughly 25% of them singletons. This specimen consisted of tumor tissue (inferred from file names), obtained from a patient given nivolumab and ipilimumab in sequence. The receptors were gathered from a human donor with melanoma.

This chain joins TRBV19 and TRBJ2-3; D is perhaps TRBD2 (6 bases). The CDR3 sequence is 16 residues long. Germline values: CDR1 LNHDA, CDR2 SQIVND (reference sequence). V lost 5 bases and J 2 bases, leaving 17 bases between the germline ends. The CDR3 reads CASSSPTSRDTDTQYF. CDR3 nucleotide sequence: TGTGCCAGTAGTTCACCAACTAGCCGCGACACAGATACGCAGTATTTT.

The chain carries TRBV29-1 and TRBJ2-7; the match to TRBD2 covers 10 bases. CDR3 length: 14 residues. Germline V lookup: CDR1 SQVTM, CDR2 ANQGSEA. CDR3 bases: TGCATCTTAAGTGGTCTAGCGGGGGAATGGGAGCAGTACTTC. It translates to CILSGLAGEWEQYF.

This clone was detected only a few times. This chain uses TRBV28 with TRBJ1-2; D call uncertain. The CDR3 spans 15 residues. Trimming cost V 7 bases and J 0 bases, with 15 bases left between them. CDR1 MDHEN and CDR2 SYDVKM come from the germline V gene. CDR3 amino acids: CASKRDALTNYGYTF. CDR3 nucleotide sequence: TGTGCCAGCAAACGGGATGCCCTTACTAACTATGGCTACACCTTC.

By frequency in the sample, this clone is medium-sized. J is TRBJ1-6 and V is TRBV6-8, with D possibly matching TRBD1 (6 bases). Germline CDR1 is MNHGY and CDR2 is SAAAGT. This CDR3 has 15 amino acids. V lost 5 bases and J 0 bases, leaving 8 bases between the germline ends. Here the CDR3 reads CASSGQSSYNSPLHF. In DNA, the CDR3 is TGTGCCAGCAGTGGACAGAGCTCCTATAATTCACCCCTCCACTTT.

V gene TRBV30 combines with J gene TRBJ1-2, with D possibly matching TRBD1 (5 bases). CDR1 is GTSNPN and CDR2 is SVGIG in the germline V gene (reference sequence). The CDR3 loop spans 15 amino acids. Trimming took off 1 base at V and 7 bases at J, with 19 bases between the two ends. This CDR3 reads CAWSADSRDGRGYTF. CDR3 nucleotides: TGTGCCTGGAGTGCGGACTCCCGGGACGGTCGTGGCTACACCTTC.

This clone rates as medium-sized. The chain combines TRBV6-8 with TRBJ1-2, with 7 bases aligning to TRBD1. J lost 4 bases, V lost 2 bases, and 4 bases had no gene match. Germline CDR1 MNHGY, CDR2 SAAAGT. This CDR3 region has 14 residues. The CDR3 DNA follows: TGTGCCAGCAGTTACCCGACAGGGTTCTATGGCTACACCTTC. Translation gives CASSYPTGFYGYTF.

This clone turned up a few times. The chain couples TRBV11-3 to TRBJ1-1; no reliable D call. The ends were cut back, 5 bases at V and 1 base at J, with 11 bases in the middle. Per the germline V gene, CDR1 is SGHNT and CDR2 is YENEEA. This CDR3 is 14 amino acids long. CDR3 sequence reads: CASSPDVRNTEAFF. In nucleotides, the CDR3 is TGTGCCAGCAGCCCGGACGTACGGAACACTGAAGCTTTCTTT.

This clone was counted between two and nine times. This chain's CDR3 is CASSLGQVIYSPLHF. The CDR3 DNA is TGTGCCAGCAGCTTGGGACAGGTGATATATTCACCCCTCCACTTT. The rearrangement links TRBV7-6 to TRBJ1-6, with 8 bases matching TRBD1. The ends lost 3 bases at V and 8 bases at J; junction bases unmatched: 6. Germline V gene sequence: CDR1 SGHVS, CDR2 FNYEAQ. This CDR3 spans 15 amino acids.

This chain uses TRBV14 with TRBJ2-1; 9 bases align to TRBD2. The germline gives CDR1 SGHDN, CDR2 FVKESK. There are 21 residues in the CDR3. The V segment lost 4 bases and the J segment 8 bases; nucleotides outside the gene matches: 27. This chain's CDR3 is CASSPRWQERGARTKLDEQFF. Here the CDR3 DNA reads TGTGCCAGCAGCCCAAGGTGGCAGGAGCGGGGGGCCCGAACAAAGTTGGATGAGCAGTTCTTC.

The J gene is TRBJ2-7, the V gene TRBV5-1; D is undetermined. V lost 6 bases and J 1 base, leaving 14 bases between the germline ends. The CDR3 runs to 14 residues. Germline loops: CDR1 SGHRS, CDR2 YFSETQ. The CDR3 DNA follows: TGCGCCAGCACCCGGAGCGCAACTTCCTACGAGCAGTACTTC. It specifies CASTRSATSYEQYF.

The chain combines TRBV19 with TRBJ1-1; D perhaps matches TRBD1 (5 bases). The CDR3 sequence is 15 residues long. Germline V gene sequence: CDR1 LNHDA, CDR2 SQIVND (reference sequence). Trimming left V 2 bases short and J 1 base short, with 11 bases between. The CDR3 is CASSIQGRQNTEAFF. CDR3 nucleotide sequence: TGTGCCAGTAGTATACAGGGACGGCAGAACACTGAAGCTTTCTTT.

The gene calls are TRBV11-3 and TRBJ2-6; D uncertain. CDR3 length equals 16 residues. V was clipped by 5 bases and J by 1 base, with 12 bases between them. Germline V gene data show CDR1 as SGHNT and CDR2 as YENEEA. The CDR3 nucleotides are TGTGCCAGCAGCGATCCGGCCGAATCTGGGGCCAACGTCCTGACTTTC. Amino acid sequence: CASSDPAESGANVLTF.

The chain links TRBV28 to TRBJ2-7; D is uncertain. CDR1 is MDHEN, CDR2 SYDVKM, per germline. The CDR3 is 14 residues long. The V end lost 3 bases, the J end lost 2 bases, and 11 bases lay between the germline ends. CDR3 sequence (DNA): TGTGCCAGCAGTTTGTTGGACCCAGCCTACGAGCAGTACTTC. Translating gives CASSLLDPAYEQYF.

This chain uses TRBV23-1 with TRBJ2-2; 8 bases match TRBD2. TRBV23-1 carries the ORF label, with uncertain function. The CDR3 extends over 14 amino acids. J gave up 5 bases and V 6 bases, and 5 bases lay outside the gene matches. The CDR3 region is CASSQTGGTGELFF. CDR3 DNA: TGCGCCAGCAGCCAGACGGGGGGGACCGGGGAGCTGTTTTTT.

The chain links TRBV6-8 to TRBJ1-3, with a weak D call TRBD1 (6 bases). Trimming stripped 2 bases from V and 0 bases from J, with 11 bases between. Germline CDR1 is MNHGY and CDR2 is SAAAGT. The length of the CDR3 is 16 residues. The CDR3 protein is CASSYGTYDSGNTIYF. CDR3 nucleotides: TGTGCCAGCAGTTACGGGACATATGACTCTGGAAACACCATATATTTT.

This clone was counted a few times. This chain links TRBV6-8 with TRBJ1-1, with TRBD1 as a possible D gene (6 bases). The CDR3 is made up of 14 amino acids. Trimming pared 6 bases from V and 4 bases from J, leaving 15 bases between. Per germline, CDR1 MNHGY and CDR2 SAAAGT. DNA for the CDR3: TGTGCCAGCAGGAGACCCGACAGGACCACTGAAGCTTTCTTT. This encodes CASRRPDRTTEAFF.

This clone has only a few counts. V and J are TRBV9 and TRBJ1-1, with D maybe TRBD1 (5 bases). CDR1 and CDR2 from the germline V gene are SGDLS and YYNGEE. This CDR3 spans 14 amino acids. V lost 3 bases and J lost 0, with 9 bases in between. CDR3 loop: CASSGDLMNTEAFF. The CDR3 region has the DNA TGTGCCAGCAGCGGGGACTTAATGAACACTGAAGCTTTCTTT.

This clone was found a few times. This sequence joins TRBV4-1 and TRBJ1-4; D gene uncertain. The V gene's germline CDR1 is MGHRA and CDR2 YSYEKL. The CDR3 totals 15 residues. Trimming took 0 bases from V and 4 from J, leaving 9 bases between them. CDR3 sequence reads: CASSQENGLNEKLFF. CDR3 in DNA: TGCGCCAGCAGCCAAGAGAATGGACTTAATGAAAAACTGTTTTTT.

The chain recombines TRBV29-1 with TRBJ2-7; the D gene is possibly TRBD1 (6 bases). V was pared by 6 bases and J by 5 bases, with 14 bases between. The CDR3 length is 12 residues. Germline-derived CDR1 and CDR2 are SQVTM and ANQGSEA. The CDR3 spells CSVKQGSHEQYF. CDR3 bases: TGCAGCGTAAAACAGGGTTCCCACGAGCAGTACTTC.

V gene TRBV19 combines with J gene TRBJ1-5; D may be TRBD1 (6 bases). Trimming removed 3 bases at V and 4 bases at J, with 19 bases between. This CDR3 has 17 amino acids. Germline CDR1 reads LNHDA; CDR2 reads SQIVND (reference sequence). The CDR3 nucleotides are TGTGCCAGTAGTATTCGAAGGACAGCGAGGTCGAATCAGCCCCAGCATTTT. Translation: CASSIRRTARSNQPQHF. The variable domain in full, with the rest retrieved from reference TRBV19 and TRBJ1-5, is DGGITQSPKYLFRKEGQNVTLSCEQNLNHDAMYWYRQDPGQGLRLIYYSQIVNDFQKGDIAEGYSVSREKKESFPLTVTSAQKNPTAFYLCASSIRRTARSNQPQHFGDGTRLSIL.

The chain carries TRBV19 and TRBJ1-2; 8 bases map to TRBD1. Germline CDR1 and CDR2: LNHDA and SQIVND (reference sequence). V lost 5 bases and J lost 10; bases outside the gene matches: 9. This CDR3 is 13 amino acids long. The CDR3 sequence: CASSFSATGAYTF. The CDR3 DNA reads TGTGCCAGTAGTTTCTCGGCGACAGGGGCCTACACCTTC.

This clone was counted only a few times. This chain joins TRBV19 and TRBJ1-5; perhaps TRBD1 as D (6 bases). The V end was cut by 8 bases, the J end by 3 bases, with 11 bases between. The CDR3 contains 13 residues. CDR1 and CDR2 (germline): LNHDA, SQIVND (reference sequence). The CDR3 region is CASSDRTNQPQHF. Here the CDR3 DNA reads TGTGCCAGTTCCGACAGGACCAATCAGCCCCAGCATTTT. The variable domain in full, completed from reference TRBV19 and TRBJ1-5, reads DGGITQSPKYLFRKEGQNVTLSCEQNLNHDAMYWYRQDPGQGLRLIYYSQIVNDFQKGDIAEGYSVSREKKESFPLTVTSAQKNPTAFYLCASSDRTNQPQHFGDGTRLSIL.

CDR3 region: CASSPILTGAYEQYF. The CDR3 DNA reads as TGTGCCAGCAGTCCGATACTAACCGGGGCCTACGAGCAGTACTTC. J is TRBJ2-7 and V is TRBV6-8; tentative D call: TRBD2 (5 bases). Germline V CDR1 and CDR2: MNHGY, SAAAGT. The V gene lost 5 bases and the J gene lost 2 bases, with 16 bases spanning the gap. This CDR3 is 15 amino acids long.

The gene calls are TRBV30 and TRBJ1-2, with a possible D match to TRBD1 (5 bases). Per germline, CDR1 GTSNPN and CDR2 SVGIG (reference sequence). Trimming pared 0 bases from V and 7 bases from J, leaving 12 bases between. The CDR3 is 13 residues long. CDR3 DNA sequence: TGTGCCTGGAGTGTTGGGGGACTCTCTGGCTACACCTTC. Amino acid sequence: CAWSVGGLSGYTF.

V and J are TRBV11-3 and TRBJ2-2; 7 bases map to TRBD2. The germline gives CDR1 SGHNT, CDR2 YENEEA. The ends lost 2 bases at V and 5 bases at J; junction bases unmatched: 5. The CDR3 covers 15 residues. CDR3 residues: CASSLSPGGTGELFF. CDR3 sequence (DNA): TGTGCCAGCAGCTTAAGCCCGGGGGGAACCGGGGAGCTGTTTTTT.

This clone rates as large. CDR3: CASSPAVSAAAGELFF. CDR3 nucleotide sequence: TGTGCCAGCAGTCCCGCCGTGAGTGCCGCCGCCGGGGAGCTGTTTTTT. The chain carries TRBV6-8 and TRBJ2-2; no clear D. Germline-derived CDR1 and CDR2 are MNHGY and SAAAGT. The V end was cut by 5 bases, the J end by 6 bases, with 19 bases between. CDR3 length: 16 amino acids.

This clone has a handful of counts. J is TRBJ2-2 and V is TRBV1; the table's TRBD2 call for D was not verified on the DNA. TRBV1 constitutes a pseudogene. This CDR3 spans 15 amino acids. In nucleotides, the CDR3 is TGCGCCAGCAGCCAAGATCGGGTCCCCACCGGGGAGCTGTTTTTT. It translates to CASSQDRVPTGELFF.

This clone appeared a few times. V is TRBV11-3 and J is TRBJ1-5; D gene unclear. The CDR3 is 15 amino acids. In germline, CDR1 is SGHNT, CDR2 YENEEA. The V gene lost 3 bases and the J gene lost 0 bases, with 9 bases spanning the gap. For the CDR3, the DNA is TGTGCCAGCAGCTTGATAACGGGTAGCAATCAGCCCCAGCATTTT. It encodes CASSLITGSNQPQHF.

This clone was observed a few times. The rearrangement links TRBV11-3 to TRBJ1-5; tentatively, D is TRBD1 (5 bases). CDR3 length: 14 amino acids. The germline gives CDR1 SGHNT, CDR2 YENEEA. Deletions cut 5 bases from V and 1 base from J, with 9 bases between. The CDR3 nucleotides read TGTGCCAGCAGCGGGCCAGGGAGCAATCAGCCCCAGCATTTT. Amino acids: CASSGPGSNQPQHF. The full variable domain, completed using reference TRBV11-3 and TRBJ1-5, is EAGVVQSPRYKIIEKKQPVAFWCNPISGHNTLYWYLQNLGQGPELLIRYENEEAVDDSQLPKDRFSAERLKGVDSTLKIQPAELGDSAVYLCASSGPGSNQPQHFGDGTRLSIL.

By sample share, this clone is medium-sized. The rearrangement links TRBV11-3 to TRBJ1-3; D is unresolved. There are 16 residues in the CDR3. The V gene lost 1 base and the J gene lost 2 bases, with 12 bases spanning the gap. Germline loops: CDR1 SGHNT, CDR2 YENEEA. The CDR3: CASSLVKVRPGNTIYF. The CDR3 DNA reads TGTGCCAGCAGCTTAGTGAAGGTTCGGCCTGGAAACACCATATATTTT.

The chain is built from TRBV19 and TRBJ2-1; no clear D gene. V was trimmed by 3 bases and J by 2 bases, leaving 14 bases between them. CDR3 length equals 16 residues. In germline, CDR1 is LNHDA, CDR2 SQIVND (reference sequence). The CDR3 here is CASSIKSPLTYNEQFF. The DNA for the CDR3 is TGTGCCAGTAGTATCAAGTCTCCTCTCACCTACAATGAGCAGTTCTTC. The full variable domain, rest sourced from reference TRBV19 and TRBJ2-1, is DGGITQSPKYLFRKEGQNVTLSCEQNLNHDAMYWYRQDPGQGLRLIYYSQIVNDFQKGDIAEGYSVSREKKESFPLTVTSAQKNPTAFYLCASSIKSPLTYNEQFFGPGTRLTVL.